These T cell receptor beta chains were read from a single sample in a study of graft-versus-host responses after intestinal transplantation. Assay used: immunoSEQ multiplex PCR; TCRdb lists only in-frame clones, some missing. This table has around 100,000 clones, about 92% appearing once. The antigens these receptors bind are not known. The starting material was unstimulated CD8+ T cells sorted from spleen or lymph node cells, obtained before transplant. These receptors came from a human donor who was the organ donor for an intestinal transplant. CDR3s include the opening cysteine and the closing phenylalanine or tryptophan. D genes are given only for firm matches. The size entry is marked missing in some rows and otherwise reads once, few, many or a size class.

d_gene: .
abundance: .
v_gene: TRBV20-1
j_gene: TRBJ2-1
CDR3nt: TGCAGTGCGCCCATACATGAGCAGTTCTTC
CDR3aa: CSAPIHEQFF

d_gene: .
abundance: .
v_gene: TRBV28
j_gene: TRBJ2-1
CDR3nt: TGTGCCAGCAGCCTAGGGGCTAGCGCGTATAATGAGCAGTTCTTC
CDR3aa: CASSLGASAYNEQFF

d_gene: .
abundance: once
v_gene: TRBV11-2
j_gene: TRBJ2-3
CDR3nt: TGTGCCAGCTCCTTGGTGCGGGAATCTAGGGATACGCAGTATTTT
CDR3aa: CASSLVRESRDTQYF

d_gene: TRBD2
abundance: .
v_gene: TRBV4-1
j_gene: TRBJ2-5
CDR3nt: TGCGCCAGCAGCCAAGATGCCCTAGCGGGATATGTGGAGACCCAGTACTTC
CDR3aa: CASSQDALAGYVETQYF

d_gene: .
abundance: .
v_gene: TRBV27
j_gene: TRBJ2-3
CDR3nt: TGCGCCAGCAGTTCAACAGATACGCAGTATTTT
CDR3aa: CASSSTDTQYF

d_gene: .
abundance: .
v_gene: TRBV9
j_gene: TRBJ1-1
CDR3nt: TGTGCCAGCAGCCCGGTAGGGGGGCCTGAAGCTTTCTTT
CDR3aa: CASSPVGGPEAFF

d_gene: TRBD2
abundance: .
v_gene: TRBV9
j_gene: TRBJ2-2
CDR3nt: TGTGCCAGCAGCGCCACTAGCGGGGGCGGGGAGCTGTTTTTT
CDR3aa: CASSATSGGGELFF

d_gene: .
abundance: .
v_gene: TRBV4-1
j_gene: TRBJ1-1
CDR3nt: TGCGCCAGCAGCGGACCGGACCGCGAGATGAACACTGAAGCTTTCTTT
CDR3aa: CASSGPDREMNTEAFF

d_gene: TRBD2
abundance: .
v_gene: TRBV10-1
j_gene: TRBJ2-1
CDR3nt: TGCGCCAGCAGTGAAATTCCCGGCCCGACTAGCGGGAGGGACAATGAGCAGTTCTTC
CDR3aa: CASSEIPGPTSGRDNEQFF

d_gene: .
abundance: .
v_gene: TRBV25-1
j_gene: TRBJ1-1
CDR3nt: TGTGCCAGCAGCGCAGGGAGGACTGAAGCTTTCTTT
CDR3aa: CASSAGRTEAFF

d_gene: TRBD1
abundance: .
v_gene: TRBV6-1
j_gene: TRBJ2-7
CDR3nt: TGTGCCAGCAGTGCCGGGACAGTGCTACCCTACGAGCAGTACTTC
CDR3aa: CASSAGTVLPYEQYF

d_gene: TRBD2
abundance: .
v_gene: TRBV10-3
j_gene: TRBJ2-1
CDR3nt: TGTGCCATCAGTGAGTCCGAGCGGGAGGTTGATGAGCAGTTCTTC
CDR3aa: CAISESEREVDEQFF

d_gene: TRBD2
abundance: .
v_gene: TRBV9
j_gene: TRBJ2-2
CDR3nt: TGTGCCAGCAGCGTGTCGATCTTTCCTAGCGGATACTTCACCGGGGAGCTGTTTTTT
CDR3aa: CASSVSIFPSGYFTGELFF

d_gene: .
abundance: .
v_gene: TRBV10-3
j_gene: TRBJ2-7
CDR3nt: TGTGCCATCAGTCGCCCCCGGGACGGAGACTCCTACGAGCAGTACTTC
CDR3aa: CAISRPRDGDSYEQYF

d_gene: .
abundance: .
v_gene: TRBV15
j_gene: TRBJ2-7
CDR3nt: TGTGCCACCAGCAGAGGGGCAGGGGAGGCCTACGAGCAGTACTTC
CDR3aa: CATSRGAGEAYEQYF

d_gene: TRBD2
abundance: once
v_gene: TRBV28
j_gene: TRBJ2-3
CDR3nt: TGTGCCAGCAGTCCAAGACTAGCGGAACACACAGATACGCAGTATTTT
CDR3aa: CASSPRLAEHTDTQYF

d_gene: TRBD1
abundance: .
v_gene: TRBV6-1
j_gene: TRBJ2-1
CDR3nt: TGTGCCAGCAGTGAATATGAGACAGGGGGCAATGAGCAGTTCTTC
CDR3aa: CASSEYETGGNEQFF

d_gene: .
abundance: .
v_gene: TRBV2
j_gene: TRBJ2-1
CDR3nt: TGTGCCAGCAGTGTTCGCCCAGAGGCGGGTGAGCAGTTCTTC
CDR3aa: CASSVRPEAGEQFF

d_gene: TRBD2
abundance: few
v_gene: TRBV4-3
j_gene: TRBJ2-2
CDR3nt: TGCGCCAGCAGCCTAGCGGGAGACCACACCGGGGAGCTGTTTTTT
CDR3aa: CASSLAGDHTGELFF

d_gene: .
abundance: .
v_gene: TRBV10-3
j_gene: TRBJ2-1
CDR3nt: TGTGCCATCAGTGACAGGGGATACAATGAGCAGTTCTTC
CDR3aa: CAISDRGYNEQFF

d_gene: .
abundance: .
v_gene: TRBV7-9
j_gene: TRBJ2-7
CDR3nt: TGTGCCAGCAGCTTAGCTGACAGTTACGAGCAGTACTTC
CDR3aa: CASSLADSYEQYF

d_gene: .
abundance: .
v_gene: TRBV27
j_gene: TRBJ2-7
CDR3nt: TGTGCCAGCAGTTTATCTAGCGGCTTCTACGAGCAGTACTTC
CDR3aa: CASSLSSGFYEQYF

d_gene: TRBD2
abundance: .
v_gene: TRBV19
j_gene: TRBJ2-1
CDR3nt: TGTGCCAGTAGTACGGGGGGGAATGAGCAGTTCTTC
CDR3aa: CASSTGGNEQFF

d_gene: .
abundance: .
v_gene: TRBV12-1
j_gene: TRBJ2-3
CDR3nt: TGTGCCAGCAGCTTGACTAGCGGGAGGGCCGGGTCCACAGATACGCAGTATTTT
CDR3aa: CASSLTSGRAGSTDTQYF

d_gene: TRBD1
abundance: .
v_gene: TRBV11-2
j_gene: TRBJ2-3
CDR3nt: TGTGCCAGCAGCTACGGACAGGGGGCGGGGACAGATACGCAGTATTTT
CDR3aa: CASSYGQGAGTDTQYF

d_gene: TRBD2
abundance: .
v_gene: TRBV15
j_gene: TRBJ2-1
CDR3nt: TGTGCCACCAGCAGAGACCGACTAGCGGGAATTTACAATGAGCAGTTCTTC
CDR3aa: CATSRDRLAGIYNEQFF

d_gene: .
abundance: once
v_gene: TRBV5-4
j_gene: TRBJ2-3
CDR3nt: TGTGCCAGCAGCTTGAGTGGGCCTGGCACAGATACGCAGTATTTT
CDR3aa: CASSLSGPGTDTQYF

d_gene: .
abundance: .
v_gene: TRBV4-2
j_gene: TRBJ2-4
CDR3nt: TGTGCCAGCAGCCAAGACGGTCCCAAAAACATTCAGTACTTC
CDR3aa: CASSQDGPKNIQYF

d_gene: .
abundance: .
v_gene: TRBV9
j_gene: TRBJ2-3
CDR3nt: TGTGCCAGCAGCGCATGGTCCTCGAAGGGCACTAGCACAGATACGCAGTATTTT
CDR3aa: CASSAWSSKGTSTDTQYF

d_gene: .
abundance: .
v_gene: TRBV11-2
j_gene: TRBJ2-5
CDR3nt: TGTGCCAGCAGTATATGGGGTAGGCCCCAAGAGACCCAGTACTTC
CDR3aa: CASSIWGRPQETQYF

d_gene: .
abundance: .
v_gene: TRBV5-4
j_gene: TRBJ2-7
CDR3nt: TGTGCCAGCAGCTCCCAAACAGAGCCCGACTACGAGCAGTACTTC
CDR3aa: CASSSQTEPDYEQYF

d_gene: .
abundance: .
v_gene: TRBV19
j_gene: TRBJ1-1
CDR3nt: TGTGCCAGTAGTATAGTGTGGAACACTGAAGCTTTCTTT
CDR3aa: CASSIVWNTEAFF

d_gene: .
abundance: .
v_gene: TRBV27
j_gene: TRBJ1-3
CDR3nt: TGTGCCAGCAGTTTACTACCGGTGGAAGGAAACACCATATATTTT
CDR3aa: CASSLLPVEGNTIYF

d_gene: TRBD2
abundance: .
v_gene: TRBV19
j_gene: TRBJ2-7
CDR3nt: TGTGCCAGTAGTGGGACTAGCGGGAGGTACGAGCAGTACTTC
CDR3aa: CASSGTSGRYEQYF

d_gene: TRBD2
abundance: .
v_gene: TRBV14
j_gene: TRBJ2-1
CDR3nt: TGTGCCAGCAGCCAAGAGGGACTAGCGGGTCTTGAGCAGTTCTTC
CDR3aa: CASSQEGLAGLEQFF

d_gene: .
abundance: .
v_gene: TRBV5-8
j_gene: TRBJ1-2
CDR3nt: TGTGCCAGCAGCCCTTGGGAGGGCGAGGGTGGCTACACCTTC
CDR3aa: CASSPWEGEGGYTF

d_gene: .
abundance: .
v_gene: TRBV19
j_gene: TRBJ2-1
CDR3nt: TGTGCCAGTAGCGGGGGACTCGTCAATGAGCAGTTCTTC
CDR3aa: CASSGGLVNEQFF

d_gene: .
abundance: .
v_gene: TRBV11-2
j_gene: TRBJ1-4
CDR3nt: TGTGCCAGCAGCTTAGCTCATAGGGGTGGGGAAAAACTGTTTTTT
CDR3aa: CASSLAHRGGEKLFF

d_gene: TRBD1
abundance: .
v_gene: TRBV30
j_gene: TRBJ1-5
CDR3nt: TGTGCCTGGAGTAGGGACAGGAGCGATCAGCCCCAGCATTTT
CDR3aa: CAWSRDRSDQPQHF

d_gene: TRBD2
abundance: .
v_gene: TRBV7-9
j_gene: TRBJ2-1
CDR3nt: TGTGCCAGCAGCATCGGGACTAGCGGGAGGTCCTACAATGAGCAGTTCTTC
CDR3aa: CASSIGTSGRSYNEQFF

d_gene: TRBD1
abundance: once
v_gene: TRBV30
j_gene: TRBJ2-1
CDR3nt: TGTGCTGGTGATTTACAGGGGTCCTACAATGAGCAGTTCTTC
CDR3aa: CAGDLQGSYNEQFF